The 14 T cell receptor beta chains given below trace back to one sample, sequenced in a study of T cells in Graves' hyperthyroidism and ophthalmopathy. Using RNA transcripts as the source, TCR beta CDR3 regions were amplified. In the first-round RT-PCR of the TCR CDR3, the HTBI primer set was used. TCRdb re-analysed the multiplex PCR reads in MiXCR, keeping a single row per CDR3 protein. The sample records about 700,000 distinct CDR3 sequences, 12% to 15% being singletons. The sequenced sample was blood. Source of these receptors: a woman aged 18-29 years with Graves' hyperthyroidism.

The V gene is TRBV9, the J gene TRBJ1-1, with D unresolved. The CDR3 covers 14 residues. Per germline, CDR1 SGDLS and CDR2 YYNGEE. V lost 2 bases and J 4 bases, leaving 12 bases between the germline ends. CDR3 protein: CASSVRGDRTEAFF. In DNA form, the CDR3 reads TGTGCCAGCAGCGTCCGGGGTGATCGCACTGAAGCTTTCTTT.

In this sample, this clonotype turned up a few times. The chain couples TRBV5-6 to TRBJ1-4; D call uncertain. CDR1 is SGHDT and CDR2 is YYEEEE in the germline V gene. V dropped 2 bases and J dropped 7 bases, with 12 bases sitting between them. The CDR3 loop spans 14 amino acids. The CDR3 reads CASSFPTNSEKLFF. DNA of the CDR3: TGTGCCAGCAGCTTTCCGACTAATTCTGAAAAACTGTTTTTT.

The V gene is TRBV5-1, the J gene TRBJ2-1; TRBD2 aligns across 11 bases. The V and J ends lost 4 bases and 3 bases, in that order; junction bases with no gene match: 21. This CDR3 has 21 residues. Germline V CDR1 and CDR2: SGHRS, YFSETQ. The CDR3 loop reads CASSPRAGTAASGRIYNEQFF. CDR3 DNA: TGCGCCAGCAGCCCTCGGGCCGGGACAGCAGCTAGCGGGAGGATCTACAATGAGCAGTTCTTC.

This clonotype has a count of ten or more. This chain connects TRBV28 to TRBJ2-5, with D perhaps matching TRBD2 (5 bases). Germline V gene lookup returns CDR1 MDHEN and CDR2 SYDVKM. The CDR3 runs to 15 residues. Trimming stripped 5 bases from V and 5 bases from J, with 18 bases between. The CDR3 reads CASSAGRGKMETQYF. In DNA, the CDR3 is TGTGCCAGCAGTGCCGGACGGGGAAAAATGGAGACCCAGTACTTC.

The chain joins TRBV6-1 to TRBJ1-1; weak D call: TRBD1 (5 bases). Germline lookup yields CDR1 MNHNS and CDR2 SASEGT. Deletions cut 0 bases from V and 7 bases from J, with 6 bases between. The CDR3 consists of 12 residues. CDR3 bases: TGTGCCAGCAGTGAAGCTACAGGTGAAGCTTTCTTT. This codes for CASSEATGEAFF.

This clonotype was observed at least ten times. This chain links TRBV2 with TRBJ2-5; no firm D call. Germline CDR1 is SNHLY and CDR2 is FYNNEI. There are 13 residues in the CDR3. Trimming removed 4 bases from V and 5 bases from J, with 11 bases in between. As DNA, the CDR3 is TGTGCCAGCAGTGGGCCCTACGGGGAGACCCAGTACTTC. Translating it yields CASSGPYGETQYF.

This clonotype was observed a handful of times. The V and J genes are TRBV20-1 and TRBJ1-1; a possible D gene is TRBD1 (5 bases). Germline CDR1 and CDR2: DFQATT and SNEGSKA (reference sequence). The CDR3 is made up of 11 amino acids. Trimming took 4 bases from V and 4 from J, leaving 7 bases between them. CDR3 bases: TGCAGTGCTAACGGGGGCACTGAAGCTTTCTTT. It specifies CSANGGTEAFF.

This clonotype occurred many times. This chain links TRBV29-1 with TRBJ1-1; D may be TRBD1 (5 bases). V was cut by 6 bases and J by 2 bases, with 13 bases left in between. Germline V gene lookup returns CDR1 SQVTM and CDR2 ANQGSEA. This CDR3 comprises 13 residues. The CDR3 sequence is CSVDKRTNTEAFF. The CDR3 coding sequence is TGCAGCGTCGACAAACGGACAAACACTGAAGCTTTCTTT.

The chain uses TRBV5-1 and TRBJ2-5; D call uncertain. Germline assignment: CDR1 SGHRS and CDR2 YFSETQ. The germline V and J ends were trimmed by 0 bases and 3 bases, with 9 bases remaining between them. This CDR3 has 14 amino acids. The CDR3 region has the DNA TGCGCCAGCAGCTTGGGCTTAATGGAAGAGACCCAGTACTTC. Translation gives CASSLGLMEETQYF. Variable domain in full (rest from reference TRBV5-1 and TRBJ2-5): KAGVTQTPRYLIKTRGQQVTLSCSPISGHRSVSWYQQTPGQGLQFLFEYFSETQRNKGNFPGRFSGRQFSNSRSEMNVSTLELGDSALYLCASSLGLMEETQYFGPGTRLLVL.

The rearrangement joins TRBV2 to TRBJ2-1; 9 nucleotides line up with TRBD2. The CDR3 has 15 residues. Trimming at V came to 6 bases and at J to 7 bases, leaving 10 bases not matched to a gene. The V gene's germline CDR1 is SNHLY and CDR2 FYNNEI. The CDR3 region is CASSRNSGSFNEQFF. The CDR3 DNA follows: TGTGCCAGCAGCCGAAATAGCGGGAGCTTTAATGAGCAGTTCTTC. Together with reference TRBV2 and TRBJ2-1, the CDR3 gives the full variable domain: EPEVTQTPSHQVTQMGQEVILRCVPISNHLYFYWYRQILGQKVEFLVSFYNNEISEKSEIFDDQFSVERPDGSNFTLKIRSTKLEDSAMYFCASSRNSGSFNEQFFGPGTRLTVL.

This clonotype was detected ten times or more. CDR3 protein: CASTRGGGVGTEAFF. DNA for the CDR3: TGTGCCAGCACCCGAGGAGGGGGCGTAGGCACTGAAGCTTTCTTT. This chain connects TRBV12-3 or TRBV12-4 to TRBJ1-1; 7 positions agree with TRBD1. Unmatched junction bases numbered 12, after V lost 7 bases and J lost 4 bases. This CDR3 is built from 15 residues.

This clonotype was seen at least ten times. The rearrangement links TRBV27 to TRBJ2-1; D unclear. Per germline, CDR1 MNHEY and CDR2 SMNVEV (reference sequence). Trimming removed 0 bases at V and 0 bases at J, with 9 bases between. The CDR3 runs 16 residues. For the CDR3, the DNA is TGTGCCAGCAGTTTATCGTTCGCTAGCTCCTACAATGAGCAGTTCTTC. Amino acid sequence: CASSLSFASSYNEQFF.

This clonotype was counted many times. The chain carries TRBV6-1 and TRBJ2-2, with no clear D. From germline, CDR1 is MNHNS and CDR2 SASEGT. This CDR3 region has 15 residues. Trimming left V 3 bases short and J 0 bases short, with 8 bases between. The CDR3 region is CASSEVGPNTGELFF. CDR3 DNA sequence: TGTGCCAGCAGTGAGGTGGGCCCGAACACCGGGGAGCTGTTTTTT.

J is TRBJ2-5 and V is TRBV9; tentative D call: TRBD2 (7 bases). V gave up 3 bases and J gave up 2 bases, with 20 bases separating them. Germline V CDR1 and CDR2: SGDLS, YYNGEE. The CDR3 covers 17 residues. The CDR3 DNA reads TGTGCCAGCAGCGCCGGGGTGGGGGGGCAACCACAAGAGACCCAGTACTTC. It codes for CASSAGVGGQPQETQYF.